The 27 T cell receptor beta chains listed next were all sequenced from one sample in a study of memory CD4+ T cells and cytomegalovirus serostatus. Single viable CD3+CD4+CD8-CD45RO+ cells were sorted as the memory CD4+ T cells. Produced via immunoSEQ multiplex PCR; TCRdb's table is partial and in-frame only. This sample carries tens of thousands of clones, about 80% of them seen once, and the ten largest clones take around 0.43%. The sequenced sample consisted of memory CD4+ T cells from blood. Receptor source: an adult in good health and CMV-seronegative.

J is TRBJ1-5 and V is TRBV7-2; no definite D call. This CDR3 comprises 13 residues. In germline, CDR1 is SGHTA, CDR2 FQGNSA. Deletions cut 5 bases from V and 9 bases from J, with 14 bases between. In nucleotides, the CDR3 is TGTGCCAGCAGCGCCCAAGTTCGGGGGCCCCAGCATTTT. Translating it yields CASSAQVRGPQHF.

CDR3: CASSDRANSPLHF. The CDR3 DNA sequence: TGTGCCAGCAGCGACCGGGCCAATTCACCCCTCCACTTT. This chain uses TRBV7-2 with TRBJ1-6; D not certain. This CDR3 has 13 residues. With 5 bases removed from V and 7 bases from J, the gap between germline ends came to 9 bases. The germline V gene encodes CDR1 SGHTA and CDR2 FQGNSA.

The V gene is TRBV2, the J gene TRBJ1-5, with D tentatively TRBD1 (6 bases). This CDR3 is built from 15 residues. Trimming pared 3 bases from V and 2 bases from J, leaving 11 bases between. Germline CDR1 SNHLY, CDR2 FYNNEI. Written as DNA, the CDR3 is TGTGCCAGCAGTGAGGGGGGGCTACGCAATCAGCCCCAGCATTTT. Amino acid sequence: CASSEGGLRNQPQHF.

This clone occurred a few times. The CDR3 loop reads CASSKGAYGYTF. CDR3 DNA sequence: TGTGCCAGTAGTAAGGGGGCGTATGGCTACACCTTC. V is TRBV19 and J is TRBJ1-2, with TRBD1 matching 7 bases. J gave up 5 bases and V 4 bases, and 1 base lay outside the gene matches. The CDR3 has 12 amino acids. Germline CDR1 LNHDA, CDR2 SQIVND (reference sequence). Complete variable domain (other parts from reference TRBV19 and TRBJ1-2): DGGITQSPKYLFRKEGQNVTLSCEQNLNHDAMYWYRQDPGQGLRLIYYSQIVNDFQKGDIAEGYSVSREKKESFPLTVTSAQKNPTAFYLCASSKGAYGYTFGSGTRLTVV.

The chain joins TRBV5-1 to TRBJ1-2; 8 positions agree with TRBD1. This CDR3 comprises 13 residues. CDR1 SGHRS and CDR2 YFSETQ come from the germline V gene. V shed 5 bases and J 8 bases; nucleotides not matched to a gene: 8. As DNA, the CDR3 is TGCGCCAGCAGTACTGGACAGGGTCGGGGCTACACCTTC. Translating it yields CASSTGQGRGYTF.

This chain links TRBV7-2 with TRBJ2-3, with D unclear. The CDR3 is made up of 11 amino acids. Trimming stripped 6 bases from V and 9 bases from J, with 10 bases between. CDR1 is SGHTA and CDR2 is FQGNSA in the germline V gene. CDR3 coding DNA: TGTGCCAGCAGGCAAAGTCAGACGCAGTATTTT. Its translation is CASRQSQTQYF.

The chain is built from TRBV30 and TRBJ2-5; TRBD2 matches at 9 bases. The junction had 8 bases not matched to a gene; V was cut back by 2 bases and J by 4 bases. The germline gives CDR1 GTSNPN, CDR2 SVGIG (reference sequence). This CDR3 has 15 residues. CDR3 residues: CAWSPKRGVRETQYF. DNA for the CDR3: TGTGCCTGGAGTCCCAAGCGGGGGGTCCGAGAGACCCAGTACTTC. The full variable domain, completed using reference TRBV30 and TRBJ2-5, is SQTIHQWPATLVQPVGSPLSLECTVEGTSNPNLYWYRQAAGRGLQLLFYSVGIGQISSEVPQNLSASRPQDRQFILSSKKLLLSDSGFYLCAWSPKRGVRETQYFGPGTRLLVL.

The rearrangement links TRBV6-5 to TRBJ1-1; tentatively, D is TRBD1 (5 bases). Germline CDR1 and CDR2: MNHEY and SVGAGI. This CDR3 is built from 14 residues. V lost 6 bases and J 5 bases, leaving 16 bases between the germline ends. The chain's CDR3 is CASSREQGRTEAFF. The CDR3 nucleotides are TGTGCCAGCAGCCGCGAGCAGGGCCGGACTGAAGCTTTCTTT.

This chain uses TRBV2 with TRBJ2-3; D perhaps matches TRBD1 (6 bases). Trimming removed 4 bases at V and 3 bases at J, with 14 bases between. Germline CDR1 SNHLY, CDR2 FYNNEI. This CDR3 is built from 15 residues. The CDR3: CASSARGWGTDTQYF. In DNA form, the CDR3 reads TGTGCCAGCAGTGCCAGGGGATGGGGGACAGATACGCAGTATTTT.

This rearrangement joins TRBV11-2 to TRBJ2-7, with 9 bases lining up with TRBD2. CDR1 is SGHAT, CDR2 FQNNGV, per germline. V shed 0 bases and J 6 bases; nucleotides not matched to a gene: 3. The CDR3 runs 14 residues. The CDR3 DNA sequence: TGTGCCAGCAGCTTAGAGTTAGCGGGGGCCGAGCAGTACTTC. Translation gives CASSLELAGAEQYF.

The CDR3 loop reads CASSLGDRIGGELFF. The CDR3 nucleotides are TGTGCCAGCAGTTTGGGGGACAGGATAGGCGGGGAGCTGTTTTTT. The V and J genes are TRBV28 and TRBJ2-2, with TRBD1 matching over 8 bases. The J segment lost 7 bases and the V segment lost 3 bases, leaving 7 bases of the junction unmatched. CDR1 and CDR2 (germline): MDHEN, SYDVKM. The length of the CDR3 is 15 residues.

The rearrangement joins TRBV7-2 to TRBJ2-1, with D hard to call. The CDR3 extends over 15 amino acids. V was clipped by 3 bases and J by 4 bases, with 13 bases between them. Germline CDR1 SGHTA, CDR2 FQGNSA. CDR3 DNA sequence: TGTGCCAGCAGCTTCGAGCCCGCTCGATACAATGAGCAGTTCTTC. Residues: CASSFEPARYNEQFF.

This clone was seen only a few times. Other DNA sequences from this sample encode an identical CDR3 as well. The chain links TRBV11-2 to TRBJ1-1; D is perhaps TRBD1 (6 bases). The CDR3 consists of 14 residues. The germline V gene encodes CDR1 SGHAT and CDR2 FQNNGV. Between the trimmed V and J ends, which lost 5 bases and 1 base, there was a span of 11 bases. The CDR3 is CASSRGTRNTEAFF. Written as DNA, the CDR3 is TGTGCCAGCAGCCGAGGGACAAGGAACACTGAAGCTTTCTTT.

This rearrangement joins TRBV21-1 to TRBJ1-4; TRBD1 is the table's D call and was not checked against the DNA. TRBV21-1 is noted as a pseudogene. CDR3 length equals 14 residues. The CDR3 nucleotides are TGTGCCAGCGGTCGGACAGATGGTAATGAAAAACTGTTTTTT. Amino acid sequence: CASGRTDGNEKLFF.

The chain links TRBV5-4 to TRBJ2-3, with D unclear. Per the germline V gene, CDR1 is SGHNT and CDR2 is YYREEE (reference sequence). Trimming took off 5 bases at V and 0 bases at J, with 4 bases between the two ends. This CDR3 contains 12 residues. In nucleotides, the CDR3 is TGTGCCAGCAGTTCTAGCACAGATACGCAGTATTTT. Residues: CASSSSTDTQYF.

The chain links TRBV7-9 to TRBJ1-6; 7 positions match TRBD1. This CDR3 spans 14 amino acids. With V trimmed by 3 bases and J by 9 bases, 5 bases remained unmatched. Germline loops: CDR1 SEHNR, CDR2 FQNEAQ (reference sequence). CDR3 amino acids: CASSFSRGGSPLHF. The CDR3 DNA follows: TGTGCCAGCAGCTTCAGCAGGGGGGGTTCACCCCTCCACTTT. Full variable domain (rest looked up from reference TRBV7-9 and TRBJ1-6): DTGVSQNPRHKITKRGQNVTFRCDPISEHNRLYWYRQTLGQGPEFLTYFQNEAQLEKSRLLSDRFSAERPKGSFSTLEIQRTEQGDSAMYLCASSFSRGGSPLHFGNGTRLTVT.

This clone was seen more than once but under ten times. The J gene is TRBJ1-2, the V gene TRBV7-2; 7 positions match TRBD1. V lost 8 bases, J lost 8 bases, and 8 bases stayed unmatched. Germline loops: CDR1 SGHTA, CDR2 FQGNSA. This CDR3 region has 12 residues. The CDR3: CASRSRGAGYTF. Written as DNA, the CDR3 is TGTGCCAGCCGTAGCAGGGGGGCGGGCTACACCTTC.

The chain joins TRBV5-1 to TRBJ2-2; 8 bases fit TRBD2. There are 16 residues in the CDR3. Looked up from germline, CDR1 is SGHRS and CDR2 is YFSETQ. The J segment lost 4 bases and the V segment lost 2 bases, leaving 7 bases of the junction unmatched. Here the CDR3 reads CASSLVGGGLTGELFF. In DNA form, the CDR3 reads TGCGCCAGCAGCTTAGTCGGGGGGGGCCTCACCGGGGAGCTGTTTTTT. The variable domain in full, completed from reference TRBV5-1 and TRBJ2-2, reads KAGVTQTPRYLIKTRGQQVTLSCSPISGHRSVSWYQQTPGQGLQFLFEYFSETQRNKGNFPGRFSGRQFSNSRSEMNVSTLELGDSALYLCASSLVGGGLTGELFFGEGSRLTVL.

The CDR3 loop reads CASSLEPRGEAFF. CDR3 coding DNA: TGTGCCAGCAGCTTAGAACCCCGAGGCGAAGCTTTCTTT. The chain couples TRBV7-9 to TRBJ1-1, with D unclear. Trimming shortened V by 1 base and J by 8 bases, and 11 bases separated the two germline ends. The CDR3 is 13 amino acids. CDR1 SEHNR and CDR2 FQNEAQ come from the germline V gene (reference sequence).

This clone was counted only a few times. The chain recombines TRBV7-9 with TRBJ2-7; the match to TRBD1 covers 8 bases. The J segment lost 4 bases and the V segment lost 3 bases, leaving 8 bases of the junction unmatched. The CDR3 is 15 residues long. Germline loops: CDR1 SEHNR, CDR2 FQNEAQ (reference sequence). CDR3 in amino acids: CASSFGQGGQYEQYF. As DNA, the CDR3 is TGTGCCAGCAGCTTTGGACAGGGCGGGCAATACGAGCAGTACTTC.

Written as DNA, the CDR3 is TGTGCCAGCAGCGTAAAATCTGGAAACACCATATATTTT. Protein product: CASSVKSGNTIYF. This chain joins TRBV9 and TRBJ1-3, with D unclear. CDR1 is SGDLS, CDR2 YYNGEE, per germline. Between the trimmed V and J ends, which lost 1 base and 1 base, there was a span of 3 bases. CDR3 length equals 13 residues.

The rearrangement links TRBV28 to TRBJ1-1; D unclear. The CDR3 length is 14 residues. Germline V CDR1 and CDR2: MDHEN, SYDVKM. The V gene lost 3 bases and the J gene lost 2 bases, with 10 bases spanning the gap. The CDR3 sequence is CASSFVSLNTEAFF. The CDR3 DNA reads TGTGCCAGCAGTTTTGTCAGCCTCAACACTGAAGCTTTCTTT.

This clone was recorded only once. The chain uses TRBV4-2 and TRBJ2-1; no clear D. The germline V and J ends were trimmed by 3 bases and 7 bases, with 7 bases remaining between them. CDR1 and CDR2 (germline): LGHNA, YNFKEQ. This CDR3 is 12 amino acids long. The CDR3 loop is CASSHQGNEQFF. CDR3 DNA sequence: TGTGCCAGCAGCCATCAAGGGAATGAGCAGTTCTTC.

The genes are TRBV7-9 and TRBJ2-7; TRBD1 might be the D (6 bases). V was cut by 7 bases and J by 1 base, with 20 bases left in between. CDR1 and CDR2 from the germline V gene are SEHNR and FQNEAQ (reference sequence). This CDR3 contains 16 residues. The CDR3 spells CASNVGPRGDSYEQYF. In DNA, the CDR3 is TGTGCCAGCAACGTGGGTCCCAGGGGTGATTCCTACGAGCAGTACTTC.

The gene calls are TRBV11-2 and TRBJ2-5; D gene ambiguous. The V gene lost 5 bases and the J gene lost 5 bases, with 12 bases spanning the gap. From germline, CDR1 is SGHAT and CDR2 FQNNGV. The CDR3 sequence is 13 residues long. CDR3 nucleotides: TGTGCCAGCAGCCGCGACGCAGCCGAGACCCAGTACTTC. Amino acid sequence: CASSRDAAETQYF. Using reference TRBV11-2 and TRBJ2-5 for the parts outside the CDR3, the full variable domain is EAGVAQSPRYKIIEKRQSVAFWCNPISGHATLYWYQQILGQGPKLLIQFQNNGVVDDSQLPKDRFSAERLKGVDSTLKIQPAKLEDSAVYLCASSRDAAETQYFGPGTRLLVL.

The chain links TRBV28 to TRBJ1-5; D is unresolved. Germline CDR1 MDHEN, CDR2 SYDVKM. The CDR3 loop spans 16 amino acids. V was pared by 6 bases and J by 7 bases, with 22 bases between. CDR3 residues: CASRPEPPGPGQPQHF. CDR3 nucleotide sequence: TGTGCCAGCAGACCTGAACCCCCAGGCCCCGGCCAGCCCCAGCATTTT.

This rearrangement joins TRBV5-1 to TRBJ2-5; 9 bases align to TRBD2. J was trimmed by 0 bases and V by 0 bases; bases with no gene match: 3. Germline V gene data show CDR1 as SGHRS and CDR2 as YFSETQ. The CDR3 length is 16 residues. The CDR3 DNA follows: TGCGCCAGCAGCTTGGAGGCGGGGGGGAACCAAGAGACCCAGTACTTC. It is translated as CASSLEAGGNQETQYF.